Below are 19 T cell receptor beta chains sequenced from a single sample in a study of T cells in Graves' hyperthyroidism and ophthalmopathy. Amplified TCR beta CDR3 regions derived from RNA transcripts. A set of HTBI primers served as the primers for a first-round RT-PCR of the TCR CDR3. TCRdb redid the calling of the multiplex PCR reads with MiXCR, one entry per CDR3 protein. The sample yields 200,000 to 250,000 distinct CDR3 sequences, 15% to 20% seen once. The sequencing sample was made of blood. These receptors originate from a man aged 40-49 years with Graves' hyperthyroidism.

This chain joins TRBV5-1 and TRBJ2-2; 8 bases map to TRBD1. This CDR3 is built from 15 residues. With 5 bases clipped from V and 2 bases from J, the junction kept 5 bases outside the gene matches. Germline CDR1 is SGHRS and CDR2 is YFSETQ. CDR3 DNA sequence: TGCGCCAGCAGATTCACAGGGGGTAACACCGGGGAGCTGTTTTTT. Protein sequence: CASRFTGGNTGELFF.

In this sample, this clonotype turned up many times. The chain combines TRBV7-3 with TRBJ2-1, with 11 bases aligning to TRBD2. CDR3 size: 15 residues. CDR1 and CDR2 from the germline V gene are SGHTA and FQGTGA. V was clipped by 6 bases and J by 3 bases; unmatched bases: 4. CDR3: CASRSGTSGYNEQFF. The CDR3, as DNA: TGTGCCAGCAGATCCGGGACTAGCGGCTACAATGAGCAGTTCTTC.

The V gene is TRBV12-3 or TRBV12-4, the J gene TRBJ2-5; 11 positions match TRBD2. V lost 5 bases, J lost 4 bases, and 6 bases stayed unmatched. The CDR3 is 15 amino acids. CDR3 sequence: CASSPDGLAGETQYF. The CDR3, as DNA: TGTGCCAGCAGTCCAGATGGACTAGCGGGAGAGACCCAGTACTTC.

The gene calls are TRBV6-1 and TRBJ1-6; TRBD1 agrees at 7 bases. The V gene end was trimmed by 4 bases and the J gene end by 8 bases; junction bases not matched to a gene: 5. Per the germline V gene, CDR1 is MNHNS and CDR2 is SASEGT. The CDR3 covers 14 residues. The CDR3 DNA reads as TGTGCCAGCAGTGGAGACAGGGTTTATTCACCCCTCCACTTT. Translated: CASSGDRVYSPLHF.

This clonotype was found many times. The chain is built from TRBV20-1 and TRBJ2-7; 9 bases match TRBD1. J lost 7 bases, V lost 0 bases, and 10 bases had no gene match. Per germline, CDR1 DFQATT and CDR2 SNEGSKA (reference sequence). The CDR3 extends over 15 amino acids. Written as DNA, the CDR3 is TGCAGTGCTAGAGATTCGGGGACAGGGAGGAAGGAGCAGTACTTC. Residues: CSARDSGTGRKEQYF.

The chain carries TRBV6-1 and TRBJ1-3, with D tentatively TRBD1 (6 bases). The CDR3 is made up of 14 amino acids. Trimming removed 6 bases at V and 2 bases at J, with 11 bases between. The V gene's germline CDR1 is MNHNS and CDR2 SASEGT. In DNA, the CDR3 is TGTGCCAGCAGGCTACAGGGAGCTGGAAACACCATATATTTT. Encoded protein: CASRLQGAGNTIYF.

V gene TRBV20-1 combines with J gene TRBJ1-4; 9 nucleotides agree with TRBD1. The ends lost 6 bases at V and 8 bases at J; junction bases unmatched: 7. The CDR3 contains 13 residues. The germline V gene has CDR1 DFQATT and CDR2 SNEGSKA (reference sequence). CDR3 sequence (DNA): TGCAGTGCGCGGGACAGGGAAGGGGAAAAACTGTTTTTT. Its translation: CSARDREGEKLFF.

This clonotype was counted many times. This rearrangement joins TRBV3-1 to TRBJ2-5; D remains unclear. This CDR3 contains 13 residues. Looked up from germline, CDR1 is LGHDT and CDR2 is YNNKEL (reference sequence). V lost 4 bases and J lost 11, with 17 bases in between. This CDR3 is CASSLTTRSGQYF. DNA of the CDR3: TGTGCCAGCAGCCTCACCACCAGGTCAGGACAGTACTTC.

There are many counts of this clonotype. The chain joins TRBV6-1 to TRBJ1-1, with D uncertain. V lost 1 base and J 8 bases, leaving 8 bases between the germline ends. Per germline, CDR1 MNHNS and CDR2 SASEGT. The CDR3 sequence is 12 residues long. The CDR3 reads CASSEVSWEAFF. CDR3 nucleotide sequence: TGTGCCAGCAGTGAAGTTTCCTGGGAAGCTTTCTTT.

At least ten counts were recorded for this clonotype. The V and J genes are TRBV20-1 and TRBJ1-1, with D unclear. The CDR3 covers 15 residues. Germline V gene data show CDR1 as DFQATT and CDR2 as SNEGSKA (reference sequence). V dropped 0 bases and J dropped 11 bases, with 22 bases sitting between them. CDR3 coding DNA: TGCAGTGCTAGAGATCTAACTTCGTTTGCGGGTCAGGCTTTCTTT. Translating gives CSARDLTSFAGQAFF.

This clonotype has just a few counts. This CDR3 is CASNPSGLAGGPDTQYF. CDR3 nucleotide sequence: TGTGCCAGCAACCCCTCTGGCTTAGCGGGGGGGCCAGATACGCAGTATTTT. V and J are TRBV19 and TRBJ2-3; 11 bases are shared with TRBD2. The CDR3 sequence is 17 residues long. The trim removed 9 bases at V and 4 bases at J, leaving 15 bases unmatched. CDR1 is LNHDA and CDR2 is SQIVND in the germline V gene (reference sequence).

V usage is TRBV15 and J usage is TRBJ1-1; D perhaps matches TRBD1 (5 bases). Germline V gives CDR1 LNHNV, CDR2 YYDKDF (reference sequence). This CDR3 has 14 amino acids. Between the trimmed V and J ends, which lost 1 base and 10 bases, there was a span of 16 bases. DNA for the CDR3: TGTGCCACCAGCAGAGCCTCCTCCAGGGATGGAGCTTTCTTT. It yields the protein CATSRASSRDGAFF.

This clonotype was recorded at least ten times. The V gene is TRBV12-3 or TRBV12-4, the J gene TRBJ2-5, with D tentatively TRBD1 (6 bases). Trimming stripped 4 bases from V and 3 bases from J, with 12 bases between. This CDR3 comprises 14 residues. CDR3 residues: CASSSSQGKETQYF. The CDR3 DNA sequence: TGTGCCAGCAGTTCGTCACAGGGTAAAGAGACCCAGTACTTC.

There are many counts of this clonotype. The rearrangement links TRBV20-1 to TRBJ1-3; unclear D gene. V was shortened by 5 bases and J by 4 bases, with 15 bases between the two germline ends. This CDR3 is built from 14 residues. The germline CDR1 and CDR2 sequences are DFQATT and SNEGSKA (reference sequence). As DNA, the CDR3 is TGCAGTGCTTTCCAACCGTCGGGGGGAAACACCATATATTTT. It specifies CSAFQPSGGNTIYF.

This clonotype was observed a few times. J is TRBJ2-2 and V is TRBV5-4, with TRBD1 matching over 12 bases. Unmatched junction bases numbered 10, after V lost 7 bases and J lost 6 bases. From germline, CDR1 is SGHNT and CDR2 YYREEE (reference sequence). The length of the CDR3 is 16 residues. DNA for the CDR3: TGTGCCAGCGAGAGGGCGGGACAGGGGGCATCCGGGGAGCTGTTTTTT. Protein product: CASERAGQGASGELFF.

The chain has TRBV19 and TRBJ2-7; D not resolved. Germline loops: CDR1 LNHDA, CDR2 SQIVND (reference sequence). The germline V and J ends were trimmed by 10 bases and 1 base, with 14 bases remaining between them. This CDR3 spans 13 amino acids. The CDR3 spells CATQMSESYEQYF. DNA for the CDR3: TGTGCCACCCAAATGTCTGAATCCTACGAGCAGTACTTC. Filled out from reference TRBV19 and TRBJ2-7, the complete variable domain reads DGGITQSPKYLFRKEGQNVTLSCEQNLNHDAMYWYRQDPGQGLRLIYYSQIVNDFQKGDIAEGYSVSREKKESFPLTVTSAQKNPTAFYLCATQMSESYEQYFGPGTRLTVT.

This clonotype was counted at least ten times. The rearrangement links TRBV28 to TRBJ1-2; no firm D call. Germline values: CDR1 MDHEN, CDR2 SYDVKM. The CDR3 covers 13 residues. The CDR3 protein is CSTRAPTSSGYTF. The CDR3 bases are TGTTCCACGAGGGCGCCGACGTCGTCTGGCTACACCTTC.

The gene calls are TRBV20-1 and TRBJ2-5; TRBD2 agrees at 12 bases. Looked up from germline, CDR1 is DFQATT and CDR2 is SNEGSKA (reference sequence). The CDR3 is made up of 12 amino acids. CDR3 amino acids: CSSGTSGSPEYF. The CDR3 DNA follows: TGCAGCTCCGGGACTAGCGGGTCACCGGAGTACTTC.

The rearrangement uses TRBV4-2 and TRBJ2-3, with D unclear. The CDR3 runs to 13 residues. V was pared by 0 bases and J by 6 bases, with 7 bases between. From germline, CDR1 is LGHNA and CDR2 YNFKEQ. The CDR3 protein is CASSQDATDTQYF. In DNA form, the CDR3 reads TGTGCCAGCAGCCAAGATGCCACGGATACGCAGTATTTT.